The 13 T cell receptor beta chains reported below all come from one sample, sequenced in a study of cytomegalovirus exposure and HLA in healthy donors. The PCR had 60 Vbeta and 13 Jbeta primers. Some clones are missing from TCRdb's copy, which holds only in-frame ones; the method was immunoSEQ multiplex PCR. The profile covers about 140,000 clones, with roughly four fifths appearing a single time and 1.9% taken by the ten largest. The sequencing input was PBMCs. These receptors came from a woman in her thirties or forties in good health and CMV-seronegative.

The chain is built from TRBV18 and TRBJ2-7; 8 nucleotides line up with TRBD2. V dropped 6 bases and J dropped 6; count of bases not matched to a gene: 10. CDR3 length equals 14 residues. Germline V gene sequence: CDR1 KGHSH, CDR2 LQKENI. The CDR3 loop is CASSGLAGTSEQYF. CDR3 coding DNA: TGTGCCAGCTCCGGACTAGCCGGTACCTCCGAGCAGTACTTC.

This clone was detected once. The chain's CDR3 is CASSQQGQGGDEQFF. In DNA, the CDR3 is TGTGCCAGCAGCCAACAGGGACAGGGGGGTGATGAGCAGTTCTTC. V and J are TRBV11-3 and TRBJ2-1; 11 bases align to TRBD1. CDR1 and CDR2 (germline): SGHNT, YENEEA. J gave up 8 bases and V 5 bases, and 8 bases lay outside the gene matches. This CDR3 has 15 residues.

The chain joins TRBV11-3 to TRBJ2-3; 8 positions agree with TRBD1. There are 15 residues in the CDR3. The germline V gene encodes CDR1 SGHNT and CDR2 YENEEA. V lost 3 bases to trimming and J lost 6 bases; unmatched junction nucleotides: 8. The DNA of the CDR3 is TGTGCCAGCAGCTTCCGACAGGGGTTACTGGATACGCAGTATTTT. Translating gives CASSFRQGLLDTQYF.

This clone has just a few counts. V usage is TRBV13 and J usage is TRBJ1-3, with no clear D. This CDR3 has 15 amino acids. V gave up 3 bases and J gave up 0 bases, with 9 bases separating them. Germline CDR1 and CDR2: PRHDT and FYEKMQ (reference sequence). The CDR3 bases are TGTGCCAGCAGCTTTAATTTCGTCTCTGGAAACACCATATATTTT. It yields the protein CASSFNFVSGNTIYF. The full variable domain, completed using reference TRBV13 and TRBJ1-3, is AAGVIQSPRHLIKEKRETATLKCYPIPRHDTVYWYQQGPGQDPQFLISFYEKMQSDKGSIPDRFSAQQFSDYHSELNMSSLELGDSALYFCASSFNFVSGNTIYFGEGSWLTVV.

This rearrangement joins TRBV4-3 to TRBJ1-5, with unresolved D. The CDR3 sequence is 13 residues long. The ends were cut back, 0 bases at V and 7 bases at J, with 7 bases in the middle. CDR1 LGHNA and CDR2 YSLEER come from the germline V gene. In nucleotides, the CDR3 is TGCGCCAGCAGCCAAGACGGTTTACAGCCCCAGCATTTT. The encoded protein is CASSQDGLQPQHF.

The chain couples TRBV5-1 to TRBJ2-3; D is ambiguous. Trimming left V 2 bases short and J 1 base short, with 11 bases between. This CDR3 is 15 amino acids long. The germline gives CDR1 SGHRS, CDR2 YFSETQ. The CDR3 DNA reads as TGCGCCAGCAGCTTCCTAGAGGCTGGCACAGATACGCAGTATTTT. It encodes CASSFLEAGTDTQYF.

The V gene is TRBV5-4, the J gene TRBJ2-5, with a weak D call TRBD1 (6 bases). The CDR3 is 14 amino acids. CDR1 is SGHNT, CDR2 YYREEE, per germline (reference sequence). Trimming shortened V by 7 bases and J by 3 bases, and 16 bases separated the two germline ends. CDR3 protein: CASATRTAKETQYF. DNA for the CDR3: TGTGCCAGCGCAACCCGGACAGCAAAAGAGACCCAGTACTTC.

The chain couples TRBV4-2 to TRBJ2-7, with D hard to call. Germline loops: CDR1 LGHNA, CDR2 YNFKEQ. This CDR3 contains 14 residues. Trimming took off 0 bases at V and 3 bases at J, with 9 bases between the two ends. The CDR3 reads CASSQDQHSYEQYF. Here the CDR3 DNA reads TGTGCCAGCAGCCAAGATCAGCACAGCTACGAGCAGTACTTC.

This chain uses TRBV29-1 with TRBJ2-3, with 8 bases aligning to TRBD1. The germline CDR1 and CDR2 sequences are SQVTM and ANQGSEA. The CDR3 extends over 14 amino acids. With 6 bases clipped from V and 3 bases from J, the junction kept 8 bases outside the gene matches. CDR3 residues: CSVATGGQTDTQYF. In DNA, the CDR3 is TGCAGCGTCGCAACAGGGGGGCAAACAGATACGCAGTATTTT.

This clone was recorded a few times. The chain recombines TRBV5-5 with TRBJ2-3, with D tentatively TRBD1 (6 bases). The germline V gene has CDR1 SGHKS and CDR2 YYEKEE (reference sequence). Trimming stripped 0 bases from V and 2 bases from J, with 13 bases between. The CDR3 has 16 residues. CDR3 region: CASSLVPGETTDTQYF. CDR3 bases: TGTGCCAGCAGCTTGGTTCCAGGGGAAACCACAGATACGCAGTATTTT.

This clone was seen a single time. The V call is TRBV19, the J call TRBJ1-1, with TRBD1 identical over 9 bases. The germline gives CDR1 LNHDA, CDR2 SQIVND (reference sequence). V lost 6 bases, J lost 5 bases, and 7 bases stayed unmatched. This CDR3 is 14 amino acids long. The CDR3 protein is CASRQQGAWTEAFF. CDR3 coding DNA: TGTGCCAGTAGGCAACAGGGGGCTTGGACTGAAGCTTTCTTT.

J is TRBJ2-1 and V is TRBV18; tentatively, D is TRBD1 (6 bases). The CDR3 is 14 residues long. V was trimmed by 3 bases and J by 4 bases, leaving 10 bases between them. Germline V CDR1 and CDR2: KGHSH, LQKENI. The CDR3 region is CASSPPQGYNEQFF. The DNA for the CDR3 is TGTGCCAGCTCACCCCCACAGGGATACAATGAGCAGTTCTTC.

Concerning this clone itself: The junction differs from germline at one of its ends, possibly a read error. This chain links TRBV7-7 with TRBJ2-5; tentative D call: TRBD1 (6 bases). Germline V CDR1 and CDR2: SSHAT, FNYEAQ (reference sequence). The CDR3 runs 14 residues. The DNA for the CDR3 is TGTGCCAGCAGTTCGGTAGGGGGTACAGAGGCCCAGTACTTC. Its protein product is CASSSVGGTEAQYF.